The subject of this entry is one T cell receptor (beta chain). These data come from a study of blood T cell repertoires in COVID-19. Study in general: Some COVID-19 samples were acute and others convalescent; all came from the United States, Italy and Spain. PBMCs, B-cell-depleted T cells, or T cells were the source of the cDNA or gDNA that made up the material.

Germline V gene sequence: CDR1 DFQATT, CDR2 SNEGSKA (reference sequence). V was trimmed by 0 bases and J by 6 bases, leaving 5 bases between them. This CDR3 comprises 11 residues. In the original analysis: Reference gene primer amplification gave estimated nucleated cell counts. Repertoires were generated with immunoSEQ multiplex PCR, while TCRdb's copy carries only in-frame clones and drops some. V, J and clone size are those of that table, while D and trimming were read from the DNA. The sample gives just over 350,000 clones, about 86% of which show up once; just over 7% is in the top ten. Seattle researchers signed up patients amid active infection and tracked them longitudinally.

Specimen: peripheral blood. The origin of this receptor is a woman aged 55-75 years with COVID-19, enrolled during active disease. The V gene is TRBV20-1, the J gene TRBJ1-1; D uncertain. CDR3 sequence (DNA): TGCAGTGCTAGAGATCCTTCTGAAGCTTTCTTT. Its translation: CSARDPSEAFF.